This T cell receptor (beta chain) was sequenced in a study of blood T cell repertoires in COVID-19. Study summary: Acute and convalescent COVID-19 specimens originated in the United States, Italy and Spain.

Original processing methods: The authors estimated nucleated cell counts from reference gene primer amplification. Sequencing used immunoSEQ multiplex PCR; TCRdb keeps in-frame clones, though not all of them. V and J calls and clone size come straight from that table; D and trimming were deduced from the DNA. The sample shows about 100,000 clones, about 88% of them seen only once. V was cut by 6 bases and J by 1 base, with 12 bases left in between. The length of the CDR3 is 14 residues. CDR1 is KGHSH, CDR2 LQKENI, per germline. The chain recombines TRBV18 with TRBJ2-5, with a weak D call TRBD1 (6 bases). The TCR comes from a man younger than 40 in a cohort sampled during active COVID-19. The sample comprised peripheral blood. The CDR3 loop reads CASSTGTFQETQYF. The CDR3 nucleotides read TGTGCCAGCTCGACAGGAACCTTCCAAGAGACCCAGTACTTC.